The present entry profiles one T cell receptor beta chain with its context. The target antigen is unknown. It was by 5' RACE with UMI labels that the TRB cDNA libraries were prepared. TCRdb re-analyzed the 5' RACE reads; it lists each CDR3 protein once, without DNA. The sample includes about 130,000 distinct CDR3 sequences. The sample belongs to a study of CXCR3-negative and CXCR3-positive naive CD8 T cells. Study results and caveats: With CXCR3 expression partially decreased after cryopreservation, most assays relied on fresh PBMCs. More hydrophobic TRB CDR3s were found in CXCR3-positive naive cells than in CXCR3-negative naive cells.

The CDR3 has 13 residues. This receptor was taken from a human donor in good health. Some clones in this sample may be carry-over from other donors' samples. Sequenced input: naive CXCR3- CD8+ T cells from blood. Noted subset: CD45RO-CCR7+CD27+CD95- naive CD8+ T cells lacking CXCR3 (TNR3-). The chain recombines TRBV12-3 or TRBV12-4 with TRBJ1-1; TCRdb selects TRBD1, and the lack of DNA leaves this call unchecked. Here the CDR3 reads CASSFTQGSEAFF.